This T cell receptor beta chain is from a study of cytomegalovirus exposure and HLA in healthy donors. A note on this clone: Its specificity is unknown.

Whole-study findings and limits: An analysis that came later showed most CMV-associated TCR beta chains appearing HLA-restricted.

A multiplex PCR was run with 60 Vbeta primers and 13 Jbeta primers. TCRdb keeps only in-frame clones here, not all; method: immunoSEQ multiplex PCR. This sample has some 180,000 clones, with 75% to 90% found just once. CDR1 is LNHDA and CDR2 is SQIVND in the germline V gene (reference sequence). The V gene lost 5 bases and the J gene lost 7 bases, with 20 bases spanning the gap. The CDR3 is 16 residues long. The sequence was collected from a boy aged 2-15 years in good health and CMV-seronegative. The V call is TRBV19, the J call TRBJ1-4; the D gene is possibly TRBD1 (5 bases). Sequencing was performed on PBMCs. CDR3 in amino acids: CASSSEDRGVGEKLFF. CDR3 coding DNA: TGTGCCAGTAGTTCCGAGGATCGGGGGGTTGGTGAAAAACTGTTTTTT.